These T cell receptor beta chains were read from a single sample in a study of vaccination and CD4 T cells after COVID-19. These receptors' antigens are unknown. TCRdb itself ran the PCR reads through MiXCR, one entry per CDR3 protein. The table has about 18,000 distinct CDR3 sequences, about 50% seen once. Material: CD4+ T cells from blood, cultured in vitro. All receptors come from a human donor who had recovered from COVID-19. Each CDR3 is given with its conserved first and last residue. The order of the fields is D gene, V gene, CDR3 length, J gene, clone size, CDR3 DNA, CDR3 protein. D genes are given only for firm matches. Clone sizes are given selectively: once, few, many, or a class where the clone is expanded.

D gene: NA; V gene: TRBV20-1; CDR3 length: 15; J gene: TRBJ2-7; clone size: NA; CDR3 DNA: TGCAGTGCTTCCCCCCGGGACCAGCGGGTCTACGAGCAGTACTTC; CDR3 protein: CSASPRDQRVYEQYF
D gene: NA; V gene: TRBV19; CDR3 length: 13; J gene: TRBJ2-5; clone size: NA; CDR3 DNA: TGTGCCAGTAGTATGATAGCACAAGAGACCCAGTACTTC; CDR3 protein: CASSMIAQETQYF
D gene: NA; V gene: TRBV7-8; CDR3 length: 13; J gene: TRBJ1-1; clone size: few; CDR3 DNA: TGTGCCAGCAGCTCGGACAGATTCACTGAAGCTTTCTTT; CDR3 protein: CASSSDRFTEAFF
D gene: TRBD1; V gene: TRBV14; CDR3 length: 15; J gene: TRBJ2-7; clone size: NA; CDR3 DNA: TGTGCCAGCAGCCAAGATCTTGGGACAGGGGGCGAGCAGTACTTC; CDR3 protein: CASSQDLGTGGEQYF
D gene: NA; V gene: TRBV15; CDR3 length: 15; J gene: TRBJ2-3; clone size: NA; CDR3 DNA: TGTGCCACCAGCAGGCACGGTAGCGTAGGAGATACGCAGTATTTT; CDR3 protein: CATSRHGSVGDTQYF
D gene: NA; V gene: TRBV12-3/TRBV12-4; CDR3 length: 18; J gene: TRBJ2-3; clone size: NA; CDR3 DNA: TGTGCCAGCAGTTTCTTCGATTTTGGGGGGACTAGCACAGATACGCAGTATTTT; CDR3 protein: CASSFFDFGGTSTDTQYF
D gene: NA; V gene: TRBV20-1; CDR3 length: 15; J gene: TRBJ1-2; clone size: NA; CDR3 DNA: TGCAGTGCTAGATATGCGCCGGGGGTTAGTCATGGCTACACCTTC; CDR3 protein: CSARYAPGVSHGYTF
D gene: TRBD2; V gene: TRBV7-3; CDR3 length: 15; J gene: TRBJ2-2; clone size: few; CDR3 DNA: TGTGCCAGCAGCCCTAGCGGGAGTGGGACCGGGGAGCTGTTTTTT; CDR3 protein: CASSPSGSGTGELFF
D gene: TRBD1; V gene: TRBV5-1; CDR3 length: 14; J gene: TRBJ1-2; clone size: few; CDR3 DNA: TGCGCCAGCAGCGCCGGGACAGGGGGTAATGGCTACACCTTC; CDR3 protein: CASSAGTGGNGYTF
D gene: TRBD2; V gene: TRBV30; CDR3 length: 16; J gene: TRBJ2-7; clone size: NA; CDR3 DNA: TGTGCCTGGAGTGCCCCAGGACTAGCCGACGTGGGCGAGCAGTACTTC; CDR3 protein: CAWSAPGLADVGEQYF
D gene: NA; V gene: TRBV18; CDR3 length: 17; J gene: TRBJ1-5; clone size: NA; CDR3 DNA: TGTGCCAGCTCACCATCTTCCAGTCTGGGGCGGGATCAGCCCCAGCATTTT; CDR3 protein: CASSPSSSLGRDQPQHF
D gene: TRBD1; V gene: TRBV24-1; CDR3 length: 13; J gene: TRBJ1-5; clone size: NA; CDR3 DNA: TGTGCCACCGCGGACAGGGCCACTCAGCCCCAGCATTTT; CDR3 protein: CATADRATQPQHF
D gene: NA; V gene: TRBV6-1; CDR3 length: 12; J gene: TRBJ2-5; clone size: NA; CDR3 DNA: TGTGCCAGCAGTGAAGCGGGGGAGACCCAGTACTTC; CDR3 protein: CASSEAGETQYF
D gene: TRBD1; V gene: TRBV20-1; CDR3 length: 15; J gene: TRBJ1-4; clone size: NA; CDR3 DNA: TGCAGTGCTAGTCGCCGGACAGGCGGACCTGAAAAACTGTTTTTT; CDR3 protein: CSASRRTGGPEKLFF
D gene: NA; V gene: TRBV6-1; CDR3 length: 17; J gene: TRBJ2-3; clone size: NA; CDR3 DNA: TGTGCCAGCAGGCTCCCAGGGTTTTCAAATAGCACAGATACGCAGTATTTT; CDR3 protein: CASRLPGFSNSTDTQYF
D gene: NA; V gene: TRBV12-3/TRBV12-4; CDR3 length: 14; J gene: TRBJ1-6; clone size: NA; CDR3 DNA: TGTGCCAGCAACCTTTACGGGGGGAATTCACCCCTCCACTTT; CDR3 protein: CASNLYGGNSPLHF
D gene: NA; V gene: TRBV24-1; CDR3 length: 18; J gene: TRBJ2-1; clone size: NA; CDR3 DNA: TGTGCCACCAGTGAGGGATCAGGAGTAAACAAGAGAGACAATGAGCAGTTCTTC; CDR3 protein: CATSEGSGVNKRDNEQFF
D gene: TRBD2; V gene: TRBV6-1; CDR3 length: 15; J gene: TRBJ2-2; clone size: few; CDR3 DNA: TGTGCCAGCACTAGCGGGAAGCTAAACACCGGGGAGCTGTTTTTT; CDR3 protein: CASTSGKLNTGELFF
D gene: NA; V gene: TRBV11-2; CDR3 length: 13; J gene: TRBJ2-2; clone size: once; CDR3 DNA: TGTGCCAGCAGCTTAGATAGAAGGGGGGAGCTGTTTTTT; CDR3 protein: CASSLDRRGELFF
D gene: NA; V gene: TRBV20-1; CDR3 length: 14; J gene: TRBJ2-7; clone size: NA; CDR3 DNA: TGCAGTGCTGAGGACAGTTTTAGCTCCTACGAGCAGTACTTC; CDR3 protein: CSAEDSFSSYEQYF
D gene: NA; V gene: TRBV5-4; CDR3 length: 16; J gene: TRBJ2-5; clone size: NA; CDR3 DNA: TGTGCCAGCAGCCTGGTCTTGGGTCTAGGTCAAGAGACCCAGTACTTC; CDR3 protein: CASSLVLGLGQETQYF
D gene: NA; V gene: TRBV28; CDR3 length: 13; J gene: TRBJ1-4; clone size: NA; CDR3 DNA: TGTGCCAGCTCTCTTAACGTAGGTGAAAAACTGTTTTTT; CDR3 protein: CASSLNVGEKLFF
D gene: TRBD1; V gene: TRBV6-1; CDR3 length: 14; J gene: TRBJ2-7; clone size: NA; CDR3 DNA: TGTGCCAGCAGCCATAACAGGGGGCCCTACGAGCAGTACTTC; CDR3 protein: CASSHNRGPYEQYF
D gene: NA; V gene: TRBV7-2; CDR3 length: 18; J gene: TRBJ1-5; clone size: NA; CDR3 DNA: TGTGCCAGCAGCTTAGAGGGGGGTTGGGGTTTCAGCAATCAGCCCCAGCATTTT; CDR3 protein: CASSLEGGWGFSNQPQHF
D gene: NA; V gene: TRBV19; CDR3 length: 15; J gene: TRBJ1-6; clone size: NA; CDR3 DNA: TGTGCCAGTAGTATACAGGGGTTCAATGATTCACCCCTCCACTTT; CDR3 protein: CASSIQGFNDSPLHF
D gene: NA; V gene: TRBV10-2; CDR3 length: 14; J gene: TRBJ2-5; clone size: NA; CDR3 DNA: TGCGCCAGCGCACCCCGAGGCGACCAAGGGACCCAGTACTTC; CDR3 protein: CASAPRGDQGTQYF
D gene: TRBD1; V gene: TRBV18; CDR3 length: 14; J gene: TRBJ1-1; clone size: NA; CDR3 DNA: TGTGCCAGCTCCCCGAGCAGGGGGCGGGCTGAAGCTTTCTTT; CDR3 protein: CASSPSRGRAEAFF